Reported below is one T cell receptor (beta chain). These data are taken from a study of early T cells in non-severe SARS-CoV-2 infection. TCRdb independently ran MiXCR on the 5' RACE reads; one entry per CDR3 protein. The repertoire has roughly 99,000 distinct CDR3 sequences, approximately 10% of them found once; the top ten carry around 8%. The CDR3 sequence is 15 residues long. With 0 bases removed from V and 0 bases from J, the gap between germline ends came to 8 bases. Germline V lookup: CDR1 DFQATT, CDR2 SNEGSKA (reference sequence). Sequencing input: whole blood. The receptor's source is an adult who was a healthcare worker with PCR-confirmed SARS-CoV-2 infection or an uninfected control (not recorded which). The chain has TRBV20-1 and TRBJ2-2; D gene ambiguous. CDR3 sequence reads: CSARDRRPNTGELFF. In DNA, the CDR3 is TGCAGTGCTAGAGACCGACGTCCGAACACCGGGGAGCTGTTTTTT.